The TCR beta chain described here comes from a study of T cell responses to AZD1222 COVID-19 vaccine. Study details: Second doses were pooled across both intervals (about 4 or about 12 weeks). Findings of the study overall: When two AZD1222 doses had been given, Spike-specific TCR breadth and depth rose.

CDR3 length: 16 amino acids. Germline V CDR1 and CDR2: MGHRA, YSYEKL. V gave up 4 bases and J gave up 6 bases, with 22 bases separating them. As for this clone: Its matching antigen is unknown.

Some clones are missing from TCRdb's copy, which holds only in-frame ones; the method was immunoSEQ multiplex PCR. The data hold 130,000 to 150,000 clones, with around 89% observed a single time. The clonotype originates from an adult in good health. The specimen comprised peripheral blood, sampled on day 0 of AZD1222 vaccination. V and J are TRBV4-1 and TRBJ2-7; D may be TRBD1 (6 bases). In nucleotides, the CDR3 is TGCGCCAGCAGCCGGTTAACGAGACAGGAAGGGCTCGAGCAGTACTTC. This gives the protein CASSRLTRQEGLEQYF.